This TCR beta chain was recovered during a study of CD8 T cells in Susac syndrome. The CDR3 runs to 13 residues. Germline assignment: CDR1 MNHNY and CDR2 SVGAGI (reference sequence). Trimming removed 0 bases from V and 1 base from J, with 4 bases in between. RNA in amounts of roughly 0.5 to 1 ug was reverse transcribed with random hexamers. TCRdb recomputed calls from the immunoSEQ multiplex PCR reads with MiXCR, one row per CDR3 protein. The sample lists about 70,000 distinct CDR3 sequences; 85% to 95% were seen once. FACS was used to enrich TEMRA cells, whereas the CD8+ and CD4+ T cells were obtained by negative isolation. This clonotype was recorded once.

The sequenced material came from CD8+ T cells from PBMCs. The chain carries TRBV6-6 and TRBJ2-7; D is unclear. The clonotype was recovered from a human donor in good health. For the CDR3, the DNA is TGTGCCAGCAGTTACTCAGTTTCCTACGAGCAGTACTTC. Protein: CASSYSVSYEQYF.